These T cell receptor beta chains were read from a single sample in a study of cytomegalovirus exposure and HLA in healthy donors. Only in-frame clones appear in the TCRdb table, and some are missing; sequencing was by immunoSEQ multiplex PCR. The sample shows roughly 200,000 clones, roughly 78% of them seen only once. The sequenced sample consisted of PBMCs. These receptors all stem from a woman aged 25 to 39 in good health and CMV-seropositive. Each CDR3 is given without its conserved first and last residue. The order of the fields is clone size, D gene, J gene, V gene, CDR3 protein. D genes are given only for firm matches. Expanded clones are given a class, and other clones once, few, many or no size at all.

>few|.|TRBJ2-7|TRBV10-2
ASSNTLDSSYEQY
>.|TRBD1|TRBJ1-1|TRBV5-6
ASSMGQPNTEAF
>.|.|TRBJ2-7|TRBV29-1
SAVRRDTYEQY
>.|TRBD1|TRBJ2-7|TRBV6-5
ASRLGTAHYEQY
>.|TRBD1|TRBJ1-2|TRBV4-1
ASSQGQGSYYGYT
>.|TRBD1|TRBJ2-2|TRBV9
ASSYQGAGGELF
>.|TRBD2|TRBJ2-7|TRBV7-9
ASSLTSGGLTYEQY
>.|TRBD1|TRBJ1-1|TRBV7-9
ASSTGTGRSGNTEAF
>.|.|TRBJ2-2|TRBV14
ASSQDLNRAGELF
>once|.|TRBJ2-1|TRBV27
ASSLRGSYNEQF
>.|.|TRBJ2-1|TRBV6-1
ASSETGDGPNEQF
>.|.|TRBJ1-3|TRBV7-9
ASSSSGGGSAGNTIY
>.|.|TRBJ2-1|TRBV5-1
ASSLSSGFNEQF
>.|TRBD2|TRBJ2-7|TRBV7-9
ASNPGGTSYEQY
>few|TRBD1|TRBJ1-4|TRBV4-3
ASSQDRGTNEKLF
>.|TRBD2|TRBJ2-2|TRBV5-4
ASSLGLAGGQNTGELF
>.|.|TRBJ2-2|TRBV9
ASSPRGESGELF
>.|.|TRBJ1-2|TRBV9
ASSVESQGSYGYT
>.|TRBD2|TRBJ2-7|TRBV7-6
ASSPGLAGDLIVYEQY
>.|.|TRBJ1-4|TRBV5-1
ASSLVAANEKLF
>.|.|TRBJ2-3|TRBV30
AWKLDRRGTDTQY
>.|.|TRBJ1-1|TRBV7-6
ASSLDISFTFGEAF
>.|.|TRBJ1-2|TRBV7-2
ASSPQGVYGYT
>.|.|TRBJ2-6|TRBV19
ASSPRGANVLT
>.|TRBD2|TRBJ2-4|TRBV9
ASSPSKGGMNIQY
>.|.|TRBJ2-7|TRBV6-1
ASSEYLGENYEQY
>.|TRBD1|TRBJ1-2|TRBV2
ASSEPGTGIIYGYT
>.|.|TRBJ2-5|TRBV27
ASSAGQETQY
>.|.|TRBJ2-7|TRBV10-2
ASSESAGARYEQY
>.|.|TRBJ1-4|TRBV9
ASSVGGLNEKLF
>.|.|TRBJ1-4|TRBV7-8
ASSLGGGFNEKLF
>.|TRBD2|TRBJ2-7|TRBV9
ASSVGASGGSYEQY
>.|.|TRBJ2-7|TRBV5-1
ASRALDNHEQY
>.|.|TRBJ1-2|TRBV5-6
ASSPPRAAVYGYT
>.|.|TRBJ1-4|TRBV7-9
ASSLRQGSEKLF
>few|TRBD2|TRBJ2-1|TRBV6-5
ASNPPAGVEQF
>.|TRBD2|TRBJ2-7|TRBV7-2
ASSLGGTSGYEQY
>.|.|TRBJ1-1|TRBV11-3
ASSLGQAEAF
>few|.|TRBJ1-2|TRBV7-8
ASSFRGPYGYT
>.|.|TRBJ2-7|TRBV5-1
ASSVDSSGTATYEQY
>.|.|TRBJ2-3|TRBV9
ASSVDVGPSTDTQY
>.|.|TRBJ1-5|TRBV21-1
ASSSEQGAGNQPQH
>.|TRBD1|TRBJ2-7|TRBV2
ASSQGAGSPHEQY
>.|TRBD1|.|TRBV9
ASSVGTGPYEQY
>.|TRBD2|TRBJ2-1|TRBV7-2
ASSLGLAGREF
>.|.|TRBJ2-5|TRBV2
ASGSGWGRETQY
>.|.|TRBJ2-3|TRBV10-3
AIRGDTDTQY
>.|TRBD2|TRBJ2-1|TRBV9
ASSQAGGEYNEQF
>.|.|TRBJ2-7|TRBV4-3
ASSQASQGYYEQY
>.|TRBD2|TRBJ2-3|TRBV11-3
ASSFGTSGRTDTQY
>once|.|TRBJ2-5|TRBV7-9
ASSLGGGRPRTRETQY